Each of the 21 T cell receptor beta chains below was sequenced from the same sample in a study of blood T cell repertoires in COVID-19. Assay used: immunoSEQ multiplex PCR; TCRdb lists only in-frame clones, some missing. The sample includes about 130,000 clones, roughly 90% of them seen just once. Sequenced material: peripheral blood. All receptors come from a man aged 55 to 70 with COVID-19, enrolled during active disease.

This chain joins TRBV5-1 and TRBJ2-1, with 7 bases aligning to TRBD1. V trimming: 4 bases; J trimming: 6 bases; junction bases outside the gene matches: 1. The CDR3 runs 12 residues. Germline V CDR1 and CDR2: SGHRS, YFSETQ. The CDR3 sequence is CASSRTGNEQFF. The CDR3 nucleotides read TGCGCCAGCAGCAGGACAGGCAATGAGCAGTTCTTC.

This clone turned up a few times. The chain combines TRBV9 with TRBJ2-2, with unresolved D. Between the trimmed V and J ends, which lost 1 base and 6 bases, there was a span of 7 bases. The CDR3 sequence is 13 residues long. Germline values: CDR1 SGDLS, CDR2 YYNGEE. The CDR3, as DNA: TGTGCCAGCAGCGTAATAGAGGCCGGGGAGCTGTTTTTT. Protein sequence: CASSVIEAGELFF.

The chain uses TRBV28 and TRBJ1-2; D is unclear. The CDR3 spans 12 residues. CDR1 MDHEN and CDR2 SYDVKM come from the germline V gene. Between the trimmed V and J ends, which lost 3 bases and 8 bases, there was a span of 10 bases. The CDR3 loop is CASSFPPEGYTF. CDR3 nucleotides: TGTGCCAGCAGTTTCCCCCCCGAGGGCTACACCTTC.

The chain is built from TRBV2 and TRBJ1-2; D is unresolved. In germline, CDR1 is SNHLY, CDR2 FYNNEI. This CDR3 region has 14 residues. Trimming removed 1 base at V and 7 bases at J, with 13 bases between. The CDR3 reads CASSEGSVGGGYTF. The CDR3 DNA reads TGTGCCAGCAGTGAAGGGTCGGTAGGCGGTGGCTACACCTTC.

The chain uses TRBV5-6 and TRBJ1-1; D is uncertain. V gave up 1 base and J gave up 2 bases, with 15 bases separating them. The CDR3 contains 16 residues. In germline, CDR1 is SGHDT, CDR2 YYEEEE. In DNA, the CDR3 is TGTGCCAGCAGCTTGTTGTCTCCCGAGCTTAACACTGAAGCTTTCTTT. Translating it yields CASSLLSPELNTEAFF.

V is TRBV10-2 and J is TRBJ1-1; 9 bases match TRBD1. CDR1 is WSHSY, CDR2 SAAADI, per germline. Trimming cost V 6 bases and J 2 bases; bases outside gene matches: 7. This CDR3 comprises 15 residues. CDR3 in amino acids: CASSDRGTGNTEAFF. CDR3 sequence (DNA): TGCGCCAGCAGCGACAGGGGGACGGGAAACACTGAAGCTTTCTTT.

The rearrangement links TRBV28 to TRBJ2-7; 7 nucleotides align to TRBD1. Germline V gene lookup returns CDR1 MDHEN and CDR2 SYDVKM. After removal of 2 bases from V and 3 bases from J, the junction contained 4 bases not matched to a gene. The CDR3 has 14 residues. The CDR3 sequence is CASSLDRENYEQYF. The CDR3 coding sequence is TGTGCCAGCAGTTTAGACAGGGAGAACTACGAGCAGTACTTC.

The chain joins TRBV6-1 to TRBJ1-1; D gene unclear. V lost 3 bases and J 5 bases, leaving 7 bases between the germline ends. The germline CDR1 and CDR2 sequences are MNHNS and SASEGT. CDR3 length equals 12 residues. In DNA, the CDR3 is TGTGCCAGCAGTGAGCTCGGGACTGAAGCTTTCTTT. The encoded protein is CASSELGTEAFF.

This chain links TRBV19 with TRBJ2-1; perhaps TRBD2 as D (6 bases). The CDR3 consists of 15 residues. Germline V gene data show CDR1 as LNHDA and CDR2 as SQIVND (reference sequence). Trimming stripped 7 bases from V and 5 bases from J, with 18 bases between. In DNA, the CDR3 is TGTGCCAGTAACCTGAGGGCTAGCGAGAACAATGAGCAGTTCTTC. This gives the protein CASNLRASENNEQFF. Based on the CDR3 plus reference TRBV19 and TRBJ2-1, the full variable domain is DGGITQSPKYLFRKEGQNVTLSCEQNLNHDAMYWYRQDPGQGLRLIYYSQIVNDFQKGDIAEGYSVSREKKESFPLTVTSAQKNPTAFYLCASNLRASENNEQFFGPGTRLTVL.

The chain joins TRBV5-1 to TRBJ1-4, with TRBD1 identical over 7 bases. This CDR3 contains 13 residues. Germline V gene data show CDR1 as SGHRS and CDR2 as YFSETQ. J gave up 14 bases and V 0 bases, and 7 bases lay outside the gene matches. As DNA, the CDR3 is TGCGCCAGCAGCTTGGCGGAGGGGGCAGGGCTGTTTTTT. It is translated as CASSLAEGAGLFF.

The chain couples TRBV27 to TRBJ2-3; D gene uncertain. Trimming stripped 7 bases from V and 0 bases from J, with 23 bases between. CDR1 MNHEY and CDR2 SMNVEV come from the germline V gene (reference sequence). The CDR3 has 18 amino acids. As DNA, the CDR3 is TGTGCCAGCACCCAGAGAGGTGCGTTCCTCCCTAGCACAGATACGCAGTATTTT. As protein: CASTQRGAFLPSTDTQYF.

The CDR3 DNA is TGTGCCAGCAGTAGGTGGACAGGGGACAATCAGCCCCAGCATTTT. Translation: CASSRWTGDNQPQHF. This rearrangement joins TRBV6-5 to TRBJ1-5; 9 nucleotides match TRBD1. V lost 5 bases to trimming and J lost 3 bases; unmatched junction nucleotides: 5. The CDR3 sequence is 15 residues long. The V gene's germline CDR1 is MNHEY and CDR2 SVGAGI.

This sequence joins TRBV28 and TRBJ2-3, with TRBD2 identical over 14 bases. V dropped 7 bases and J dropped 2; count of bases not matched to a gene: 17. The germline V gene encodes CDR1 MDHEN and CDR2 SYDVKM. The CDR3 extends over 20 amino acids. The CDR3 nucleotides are TGTGCCAGCACTACCGGCGGACTAGCGGGGGGCGCTACCTACACAGATACGCAGTATTTT. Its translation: CASTTGGLAGGATYTDTQYF.

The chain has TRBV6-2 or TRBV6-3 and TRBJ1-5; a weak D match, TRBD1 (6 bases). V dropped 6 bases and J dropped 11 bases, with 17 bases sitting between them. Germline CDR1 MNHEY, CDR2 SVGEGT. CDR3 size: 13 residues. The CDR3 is CASSPDSSGTQHF. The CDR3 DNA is TGTGCCAGCAGCCCGGACAGTTCAGGGACCCAGCATTTT.

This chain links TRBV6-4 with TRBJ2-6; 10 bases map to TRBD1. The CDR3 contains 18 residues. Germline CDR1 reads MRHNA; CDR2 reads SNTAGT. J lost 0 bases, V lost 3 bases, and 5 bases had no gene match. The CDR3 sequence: CASSEWGQGSSGANVLTF. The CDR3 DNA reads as TGTGCCAGCAGTGAGTGGGGACAGGGGAGCTCTGGGGCCAACGTCCTGACTTTC.

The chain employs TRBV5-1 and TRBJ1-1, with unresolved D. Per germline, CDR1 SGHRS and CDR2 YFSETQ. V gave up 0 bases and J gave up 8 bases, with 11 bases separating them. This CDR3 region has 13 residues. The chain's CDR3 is CASSLVGRAEAFF. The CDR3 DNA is TGCGCCAGCAGCTTGGTGGGGAGGGCGGAAGCTTTCTTT.

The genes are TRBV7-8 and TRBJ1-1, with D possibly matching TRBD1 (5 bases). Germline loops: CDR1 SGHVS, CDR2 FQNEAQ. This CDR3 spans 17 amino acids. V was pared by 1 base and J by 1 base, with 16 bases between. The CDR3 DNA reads TGTGCCAGCAGCTTAGGGCTTCGGGGGGGACCGAACACTGAAGCTTTCTTT. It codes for CASSLGLRGGPNTEAFF. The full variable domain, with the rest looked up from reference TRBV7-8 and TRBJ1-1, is GAGVSQSPRYKVAKRGQDVALRCDPISGHVSLFWYQQALGQGPEFLTYFQNEAQLDKSGLPSDRFFAERPEGSVSTLKIQRTQQEDSAVYLCASSLGLRGGPNTEAFFGQGTRLTVV.

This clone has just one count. The CDR3 is CSVLGGGLLNTEAFF. CDR3 sequence (DNA): TGCAGCGTACTTGGGGGGGGACTTCTGAACACTGAAGCTTTCTTT. The rearrangement joins TRBV29-1 to TRBJ1-1, with TRBD1 as a possible D gene (5 bases). The germline CDR1 and CDR2 sequences are SQVTM and ANQGSEA. The CDR3 contains 15 residues. V lost 6 bases and J 0 bases, leaving 17 bases between the germline ends.

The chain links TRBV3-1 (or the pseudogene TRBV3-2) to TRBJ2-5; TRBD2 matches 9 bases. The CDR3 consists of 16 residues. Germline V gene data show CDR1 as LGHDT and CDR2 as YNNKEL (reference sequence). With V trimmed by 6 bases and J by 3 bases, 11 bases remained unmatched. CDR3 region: CASRPPLSGGKETQYF. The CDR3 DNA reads TGTGCCAGCAGACCACCCCTTAGCGGGGGTAAAGAGACCCAGTACTTC.

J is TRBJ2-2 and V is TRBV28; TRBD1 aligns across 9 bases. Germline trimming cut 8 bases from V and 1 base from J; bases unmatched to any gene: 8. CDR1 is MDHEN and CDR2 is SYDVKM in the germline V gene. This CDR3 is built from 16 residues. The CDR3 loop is CASHSGGQGNTGELFF. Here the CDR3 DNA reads TGTGCCAGCCACAGTGGGGGACAGGGGAACACCGGGGAGCTGTTTTTT. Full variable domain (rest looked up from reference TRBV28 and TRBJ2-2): DVKVTQSSRYLVKRTGEKVFLECVQDMDHENMFWYRQDPGLGLRLIYFSYDVKMKEKGDIPEGYSVSREKKERFSLILESASTNQTSMYLCASHSGGQGNTGELFFGEGSRLTVL.

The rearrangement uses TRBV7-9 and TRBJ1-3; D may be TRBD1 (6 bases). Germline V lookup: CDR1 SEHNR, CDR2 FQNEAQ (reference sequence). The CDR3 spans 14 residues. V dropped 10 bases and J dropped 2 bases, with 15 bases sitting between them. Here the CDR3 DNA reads TGTGCCACCCCGGACAGAACACCTGGAAACACCATATATTTT. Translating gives CATPDRTPGNTIYF.